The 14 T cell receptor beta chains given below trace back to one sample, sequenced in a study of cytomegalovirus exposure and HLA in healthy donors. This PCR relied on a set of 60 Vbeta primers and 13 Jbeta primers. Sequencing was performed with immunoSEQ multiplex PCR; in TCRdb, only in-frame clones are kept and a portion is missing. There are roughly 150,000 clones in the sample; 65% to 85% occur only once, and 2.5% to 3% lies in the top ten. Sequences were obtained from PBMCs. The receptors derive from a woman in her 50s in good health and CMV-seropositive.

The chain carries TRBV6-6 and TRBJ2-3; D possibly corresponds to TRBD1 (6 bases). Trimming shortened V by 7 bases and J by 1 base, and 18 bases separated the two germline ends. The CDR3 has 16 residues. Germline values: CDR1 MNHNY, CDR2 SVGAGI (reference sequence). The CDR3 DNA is TGTGCCAGCACCGAACAGGGAAGAGGTGGCACAGATACGCAGTATTTT. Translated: CASTEQGRGGTDTQYF.

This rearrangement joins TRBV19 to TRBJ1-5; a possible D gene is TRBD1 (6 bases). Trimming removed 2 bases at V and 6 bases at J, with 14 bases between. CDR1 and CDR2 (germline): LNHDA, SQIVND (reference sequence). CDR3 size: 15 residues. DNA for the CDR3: TGTGCCAGTAGTATAAGTTGGACAGTCGGTCAGCCCCAGCATTTT. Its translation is CASSISWTVGQPQHF.

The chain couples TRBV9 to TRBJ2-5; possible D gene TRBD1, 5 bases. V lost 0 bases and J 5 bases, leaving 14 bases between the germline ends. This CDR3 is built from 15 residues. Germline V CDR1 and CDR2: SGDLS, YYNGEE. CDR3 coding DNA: TGTGCCAGCAGCGTAGACTCCAGGGCTGTCGAGACCCAGTACTTC. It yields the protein CASSVDSRAVETQYF.

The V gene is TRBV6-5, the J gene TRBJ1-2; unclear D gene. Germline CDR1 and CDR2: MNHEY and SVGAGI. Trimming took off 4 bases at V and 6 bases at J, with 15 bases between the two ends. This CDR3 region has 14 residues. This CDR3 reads CASSFLGPRDGYTF. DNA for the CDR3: TGTGCCAGCAGTTTCCTCGGGCCGCGGGATGGCTACACCTTC.

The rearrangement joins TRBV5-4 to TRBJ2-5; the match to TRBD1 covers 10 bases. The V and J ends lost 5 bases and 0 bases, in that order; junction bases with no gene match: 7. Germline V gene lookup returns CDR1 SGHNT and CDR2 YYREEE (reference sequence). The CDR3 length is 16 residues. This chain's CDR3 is CASRFGGTGDQETQYF. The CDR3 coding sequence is TGTGCCAGCAGATTCGGCGGGACAGGGGACCAAGAGACCCAGTACTTC.

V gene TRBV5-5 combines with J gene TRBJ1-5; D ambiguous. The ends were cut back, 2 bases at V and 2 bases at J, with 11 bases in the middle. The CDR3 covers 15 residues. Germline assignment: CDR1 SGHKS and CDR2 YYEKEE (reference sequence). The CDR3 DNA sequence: TGTGCCAGCAGCTTAGGAAGTACAGGCAATCAGCCCCAGCATTTT. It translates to CASSLGSTGNQPQHF.

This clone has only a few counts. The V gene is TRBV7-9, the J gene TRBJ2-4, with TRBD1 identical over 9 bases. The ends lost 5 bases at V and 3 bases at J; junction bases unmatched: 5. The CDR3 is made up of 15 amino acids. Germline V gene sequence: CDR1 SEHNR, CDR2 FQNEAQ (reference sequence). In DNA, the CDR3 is TGTGCCAGCAGCCGGGACAGGGCGGTCAAAAACATTCAGTACTTC. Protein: CASSRDRAVKNIQYF.

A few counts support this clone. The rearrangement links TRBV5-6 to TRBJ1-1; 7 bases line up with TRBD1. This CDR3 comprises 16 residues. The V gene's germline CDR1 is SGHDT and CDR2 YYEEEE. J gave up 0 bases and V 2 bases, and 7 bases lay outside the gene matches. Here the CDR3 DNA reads TGTGCCAGCAGCTTCGGGTCGGGACAGATGAACACTGAAGCTTTCTTT. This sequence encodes CASSFGSGQMNTEAFF.

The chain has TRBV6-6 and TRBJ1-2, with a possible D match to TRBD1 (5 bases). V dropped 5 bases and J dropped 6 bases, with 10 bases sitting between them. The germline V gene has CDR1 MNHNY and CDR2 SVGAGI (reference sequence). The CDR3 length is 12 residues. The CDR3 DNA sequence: TGTGCCAGCAGTCAGGGTGAGGATGGCTACACCTTC. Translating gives CASSQGEDGYTF.

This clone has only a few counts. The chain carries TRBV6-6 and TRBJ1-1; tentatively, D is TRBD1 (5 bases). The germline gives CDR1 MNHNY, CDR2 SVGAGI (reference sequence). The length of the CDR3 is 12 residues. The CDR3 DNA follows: TGTGGGGTGGGGGGGATGAACACTGAAGCTTTCTTT. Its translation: CGVGGMNTEAFF.

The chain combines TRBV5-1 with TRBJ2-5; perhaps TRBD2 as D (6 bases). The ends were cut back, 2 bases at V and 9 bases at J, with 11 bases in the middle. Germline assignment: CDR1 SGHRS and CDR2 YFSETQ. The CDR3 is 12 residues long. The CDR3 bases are TGCGCCAGCAGCTTCGATACGGGGGCCCAGTACTTC. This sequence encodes CASSFDTGAQYF.

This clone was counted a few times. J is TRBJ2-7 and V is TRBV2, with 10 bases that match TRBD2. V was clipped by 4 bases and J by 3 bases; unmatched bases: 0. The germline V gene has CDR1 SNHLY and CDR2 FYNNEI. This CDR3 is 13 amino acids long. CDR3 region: CASSVAGGYEQYF. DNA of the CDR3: TGTGCCAGCAGTGTAGCGGGAGGCTACGAGCAGTACTTC.

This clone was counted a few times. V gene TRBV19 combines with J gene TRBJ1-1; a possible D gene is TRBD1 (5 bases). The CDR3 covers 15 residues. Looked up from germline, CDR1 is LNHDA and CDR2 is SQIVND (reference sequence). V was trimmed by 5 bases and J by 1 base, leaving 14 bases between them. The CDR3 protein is CASSFRQYSNTEAFF. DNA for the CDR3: TGTGCCAGTAGTTTTAGACAGTATTCGAACACTGAAGCTTTCTTT.

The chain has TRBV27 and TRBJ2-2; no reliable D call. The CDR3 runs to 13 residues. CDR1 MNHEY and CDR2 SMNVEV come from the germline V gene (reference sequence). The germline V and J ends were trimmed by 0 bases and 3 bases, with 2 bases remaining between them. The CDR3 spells CASSLSDTGELFF. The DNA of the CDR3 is TGTGCCAGCAGTTTATCCGACACCGGGGAGCTGTTTTTT.